The clone carrying this T cell receptor (beta chain) has a handful of counts. No antigen is known for it. These data originate in a study of identical twins. Unique molecular identifiers were present on cDNA, and template switching added a universal primer site. TCRdb reanalysed the 5' RACE reads using MiXCR and keeps one entry per CDR3 protein. Of 640,000 or so distinct CDR3 sequences listed, roughly 6% are singletons. Points from the study as a whole: Out-of-frame alpha sequences shared by twins showed excess low generation probability. With monozygotic twins, out-of-frame TCR alpha sharing exceeded what models estimated. A partial confounding effect on zero-insertion analyses could come from invariant MAIT and iNKT cells.

The germline CDR1 and CDR2 sequences are SGDLS and YYNGEE. The V and J ends lost 6 bases and 2 bases, in that order; junction bases with no gene match: 9. CDR3 length: 15 amino acids. The receptor was derived from a man aged 18-30 years in good health. Sequenced sample: naive T cells sorted from blood. V gene TRBV9 combines with J gene TRBJ2-3, with TRBD2 matching 7 bases. CDR3 loop: CASTDGLGFTDTQYF. Written as DNA, the CDR3 is TGTGCCAGCACCGATGGACTAGGTTTCACAGATACGCAGTATTTT.